A selection of T cell receptor beta chains follows, all from one sample in a study of technical replicates of blood from a few donors. Sequencing was performed with immunoSEQ multiplex PCR; in TCRdb, only in-frame clones are kept and a portion is missing. There are approximately 73,000 clones in the sample; 85% to 95% occur only once, and 0.25% lies in the top ten. The sequencing sample was made of T cells isolated from PBMCs. Source of these receptors: a human donor in good health. Both conserved end residues are part of each CDR3.

CDR3	V	J
CATSRGSSGQETQYF	TRBV15	TRBJ2-5
CASSYLGRTSQDTQYF	TRBV7-2	TRBJ2-3
CASSFAARGYNEQFF	TRBV5-1	TRBJ2-1
CASSPPDRAYGYTF	TRBV9	TRBJ1-2
CASSTWTGTNTEAFF	TRBV11-3	TRBJ1-1
CASGQRKTGAKNIQYF	TRBV7-6	TRBJ2-4
CASSWGQGVRYGYTF	TRBV6-6	TRBJ1-2
CASSTPPGQGEAFF	TRBV28	TRBJ1-1
CASSFTKNIQYF	TRBV27	TRBJ2-4
CAIHQTGNYGYTF	TRBV21-1	TRBJ1-2
CASSPFLDQPQHF	TRBV2	TRBJ1-5
CASSSGLAGGYEQYF	TRBV13	TRBJ2-7
CASSYSWRATNEKLFF	TRBV6-5	TRBJ1-4
CASSELAGVTDTQYF	TRBV10-1	TRBJ2-3
CASSQGLSYEQYF	TRBV4-1	TRBJ2-7
CAISESGLADGPFQETQYF	TRBV10-3	TRBJ2-5
CASSQYSYNEQFF	TRBV14	TRBJ2-1
CASSPRMAGEPQIRTDTQYF	TRBV7-6	TRBJ2-3
CASTDRALPEAFF	TRBV2	TRBJ1-1
CASGGGHSDTQYF	TRBV7-3	TRBJ2-3
CSSPRDSEAFF	TRBV20-1	TRBJ1-1
CASSWGLAEENEQFF	TRBV7-9	TRBJ2-1
CASQLTASSYEQYF	TRBV2	TRBJ2-7
CASSLDGFSGANVLTF	TRBV5-1	TRBJ2-6
CATSSPFLEQYF	TRBV15	TRBJ2-7
CASSLYTGFGYNEQFF	TRBV5-4	TRBJ2-1
CASSFSTGGYYEQYF	TRBV11-2	TRBJ2-7
CASSLIPLRAANYGYTF	TRBV7-3	TRBJ1-2
CASSLAWTTEGEGQPQHF	TRBV5-8	TRBJ1-5
CAWSVSREAFF	TRBV30	TRBJ1-1
CASSPSVAYEQYF	TRBV9	TRBJ2-7
CASSISVRTEAFF	TRBV19	TRBJ1-1
CASSFNSLFADTQYF	TRBV7-9	TRBJ2-3